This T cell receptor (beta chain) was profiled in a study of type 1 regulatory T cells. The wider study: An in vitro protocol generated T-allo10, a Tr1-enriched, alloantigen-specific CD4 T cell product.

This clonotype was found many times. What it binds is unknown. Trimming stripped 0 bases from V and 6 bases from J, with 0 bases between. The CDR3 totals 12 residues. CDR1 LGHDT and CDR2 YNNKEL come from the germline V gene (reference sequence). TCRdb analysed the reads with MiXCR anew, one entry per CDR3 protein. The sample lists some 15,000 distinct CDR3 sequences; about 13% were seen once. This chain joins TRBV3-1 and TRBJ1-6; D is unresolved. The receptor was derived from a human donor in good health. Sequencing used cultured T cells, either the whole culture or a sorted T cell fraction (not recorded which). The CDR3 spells CASSQDNSPLHF. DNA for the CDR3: TGTGCCAGCAGCCAAGATAATTCACCCCTCCACTTT.